Following are 6 T cell receptor beta chains from one sample sequenced in a study of blood T cells in healthy people across ages. The authors ran a second PCR of about 6 to 11 cycles using a sample-barcoded 5' primer and a J-beta primer mix. TCRdb fed the 5' RACE reads into MiXCR, producing one record per CDR3 protein. The sample lists 800,000 to 900,000 distinct CDR3 sequences, 62% occurring once. Sequencing was performed on blood. These receptors came from a man aged 25 to 40 in good health.

The rearrangement joins TRBV25-1 to TRBJ2-7; TRBD1 matches at 8 bases. This CDR3 has 12 residues. The junction had 5 bases not matched to a gene; V was cut back by 10 bases and J by 3 bases. Germline CDR1 and CDR2: MGHDK and SYGVNS. In DNA form, the CDR3 reads TGTGCCACACGAGACAGGGGCTACGAGCAGTACTTC. Translation gives CATRDRGYEQYF.

This clonotype has a single count. A single base separates this from a much larger clone, so it may be a read error. The V call is TRBV7-2, the J call TRBJ2-1; no clear D. The germline V gene encodes CDR1 SGHTA and CDR2 FQGNSA. This CDR3 is 12 amino acids long. The CDR3 loop is CVSSPYLEEQFF. The CDR3 bases are TGTGTCAGCAGCCCATATTTAGAAGAGCAGTTCTTC.

CDR3 sequence: CASRTGGRANVLTF. DNA for the CDR3: TGTGCCAGCAGGACAGGGGGTAGGGCCAACGTCCTGACTTTC. The chain is built from TRBV6-6 and TRBJ2-6, with 9 bases matching TRBD1. Germline-derived CDR1 and CDR2 are MNHNY and SVGAGI (reference sequence). The CDR3 is 14 residues long. J gave up 5 bases and V 6 bases, and 2 bases lay outside the gene matches.

The gene calls are TRBV6-5 and TRBJ2-7; D could derive from TRBD1 or TRBD2 (6 bases each). Trimming took 3 bases from V and 6 from J, leaving 15 bases between them. CDR1 and CDR2 from the germline V gene are MNHEY and SVGAGI. There are 14 residues in the CDR3. CDR3 residues: CASSYGGGVTEQYF. The CDR3 DNA sequence: TGTGCCAGCAGTTATGGAGGGGGAGTTACCGAGCAGTACTTC.

This clonotype showed up just once. This chain joins TRBV6-2 or TRBV6-3 and TRBJ2-3; D perhaps matches TRBD1 (6 bases). V was shortened by 7 bases and J by 3 bases, with 17 bases between the two germline ends. The length of the CDR3 is 15 residues. Germline V gene lookup returns CDR1 MNHEY and CDR2 SVGEGT. The CDR3, as DNA: TGTGCCAGCAACATACAGGGCTATACTACAGATACGCAGTATTTT. This encodes CASNIQGYTTDTQYF.

The sample holds a few counts of this clonotype. The chain joins TRBV29-1 to TRBJ2-3, with D possibly TRBD1 on 5 matching bases. V was clipped by 7 bases and J by 2 bases, with 13 bases between them. Germline loops: CDR1 SQVTM, CDR2 ANQGSEA. The CDR3 has 13 amino acids. The chain's CDR3 is CSADKGNTDTQYF. The CDR3 coding sequence is TGCAGCGCTGACAAGGGGAACACAGATACGCAGTATTTT.